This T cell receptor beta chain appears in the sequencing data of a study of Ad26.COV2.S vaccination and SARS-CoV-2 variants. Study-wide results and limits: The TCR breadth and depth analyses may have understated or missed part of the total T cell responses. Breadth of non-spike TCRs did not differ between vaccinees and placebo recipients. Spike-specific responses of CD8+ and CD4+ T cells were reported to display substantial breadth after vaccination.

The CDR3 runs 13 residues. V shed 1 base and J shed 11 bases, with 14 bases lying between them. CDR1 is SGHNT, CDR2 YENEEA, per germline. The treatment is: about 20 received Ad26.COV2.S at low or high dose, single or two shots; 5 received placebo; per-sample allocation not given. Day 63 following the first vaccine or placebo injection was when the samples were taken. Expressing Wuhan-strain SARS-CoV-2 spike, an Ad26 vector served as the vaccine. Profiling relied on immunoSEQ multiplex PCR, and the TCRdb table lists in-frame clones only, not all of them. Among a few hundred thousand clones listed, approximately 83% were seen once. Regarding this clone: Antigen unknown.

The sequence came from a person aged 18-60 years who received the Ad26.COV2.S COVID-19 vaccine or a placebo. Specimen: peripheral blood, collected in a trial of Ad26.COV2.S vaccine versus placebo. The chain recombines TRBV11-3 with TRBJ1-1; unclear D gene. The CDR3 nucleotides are TGTGCCAGCAGCTTAGTGGCTGCCCTGGAGGCTTTCTTT. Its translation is CASSLVAALEAFF.